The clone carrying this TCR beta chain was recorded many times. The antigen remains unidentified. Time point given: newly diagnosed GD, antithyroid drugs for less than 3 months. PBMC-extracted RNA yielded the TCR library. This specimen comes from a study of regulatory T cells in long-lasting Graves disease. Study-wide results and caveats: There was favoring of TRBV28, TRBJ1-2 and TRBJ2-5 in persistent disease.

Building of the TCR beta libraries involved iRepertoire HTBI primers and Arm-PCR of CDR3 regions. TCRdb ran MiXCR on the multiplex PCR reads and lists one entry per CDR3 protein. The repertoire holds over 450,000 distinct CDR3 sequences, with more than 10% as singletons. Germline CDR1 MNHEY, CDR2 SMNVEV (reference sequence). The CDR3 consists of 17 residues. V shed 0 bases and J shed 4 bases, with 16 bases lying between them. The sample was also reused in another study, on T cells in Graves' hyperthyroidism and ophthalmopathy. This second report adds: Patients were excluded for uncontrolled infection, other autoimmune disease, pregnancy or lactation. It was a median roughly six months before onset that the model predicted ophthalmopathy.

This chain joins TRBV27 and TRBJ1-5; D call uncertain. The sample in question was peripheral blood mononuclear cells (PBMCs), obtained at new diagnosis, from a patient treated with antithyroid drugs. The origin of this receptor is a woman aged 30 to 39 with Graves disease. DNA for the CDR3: TGTGCCAGCAGTTTATCGTACGTTACAGACCAGAATCAGCCCCAGCATTTT. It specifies CASSLSYVTDQNQPQHF.